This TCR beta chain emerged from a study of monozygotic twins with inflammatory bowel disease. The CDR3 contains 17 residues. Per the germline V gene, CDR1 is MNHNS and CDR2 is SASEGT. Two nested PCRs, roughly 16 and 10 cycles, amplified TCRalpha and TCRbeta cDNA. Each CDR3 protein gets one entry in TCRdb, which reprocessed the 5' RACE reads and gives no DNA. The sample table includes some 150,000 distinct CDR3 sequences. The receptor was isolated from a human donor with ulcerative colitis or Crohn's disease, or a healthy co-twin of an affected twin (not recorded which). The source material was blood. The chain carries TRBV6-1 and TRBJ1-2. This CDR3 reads CASSPASPGRHNYGYTF.